These T cell receptor beta chains were read from a single sample in a study of T cell repertoires in cytomegalovirus infection. A single record per CDR3 protein comes from TCRdb applying MiXCR to the reads. The sample contains about 58,000 distinct CDR3 sequences, 20% of which appear only once. Their target antigens are unknown. Here the sequenced sample was CD8+ T cells from cultured PBMCs, taken from culture after CMV antigen stimulation. These receptors all stem from a human donor in good health (CMV status not recorded). Some clones in this sample may be carry-over from other donors' samples. Both conserved end residues are part of each CDR3. A D gene is named only where the DNA matches it firmly. The size of a clone is reported for some rows only, either as once, few or many, or as a class for expanded clones.

size	J	D	V	CDR3	DNA
.	TRBJ1-1	TRBD1	TRBV6-5	CASSYARTGHTEAFF	TGTGCCAGCAGTTACGCCAGGACAGGGCACACTGAAGCTTTCTTT
many	TRBJ2-1	.	TRBV9	CASSVARGWDEQFF	TGTGCCAGCAGCGTAGCGAGGGGTTGGGATGAGCAGTTCTTC
large	TRBJ2-1	.	TRBV7-8	CASGPGHLFF	TGTGCCAGCGGACCGGGACATTTGTTCTTC
.	TRBJ1-5	.	TRBV7-2	CASRIVPNSNQPQHF	TGTGCCTCCCGAATCGTACCGAATAGCAATCAGCCCCAGCATTTT
few	TRBJ2-1	.	TRBV7-6	CASSLAFGDEQFF	TGTGCCAGCAGCTTAGCATTCGGGGATGAGCAGTTCTTC
few	TRBJ1-2	.	TRBV27	CASSPYRLYGYTF	TGTGCCAGCAGTCCGTACAGGTTATATGGCTACACCTTC
.	TRBJ1-5	.	TRBV27	CASRPGYSNQPQHF	TGTGCCAGCAGACCAGGGTATAGCAATCAGCCCCAGCATTTT
few	TRBJ1-2	TRBD1	TRBV12-3/TRBV12-4	CASSSGQGIYGYTF	TGTGCCAGCAGTTCCGGACAGGGGATCTATGGCTACACCTTC
.	TRBJ2-7	TRBD2	TRBV7-6	CASSPPQRGAHYEQYF	TGTGCCAGCAGCCCCCCTCAGCGGGGGGCCCACTACGAGCAGTACTTC
few	TRBJ1-4	.	TRBV2	CASSEGFATNEKLFF	TGTGCCAGCAGTGAAGGGTTTGCAACTAATGAAAAACTGTTTTTT
few	TRBJ2-1	TRBD2	TRBV14	CASSPGSSGIGLYNEQFF	TGTGCCAGCAGCCCTGGTTCTAGCGGGATTGGACTCTACAATGAGCAGTTCTTC
.	TRBJ2-7	.	TRBV7-2	CASSLVDGTYEQYF	TGTGCCAGCAGCTTAGTGGACGGAACCTACGAGCAGTACTTC
few	TRBJ2-1	TRBD2	TRBV10-3	CAISGLAGGRDEQFF	TGTGCCATCAGCGGACTAGCGGGGGGACGGGATGAGCAGTTCTTC
few	TRBJ2-3	.	TRBV11-2	CASSYPGADTQYF	TGTGCCAGCAGCTACCCAGGGGCAGATACGCAGTATTTT
once	TRBJ2-2	.	TRBV6-5	CASSFRAPTGELFF	TGTGCCAGCAGTTTCCGAGCCCCCACCGGGGAGCTGTTTTTT
few	TRBJ2-1	TRBD2	TRBV6-2/TRBV6-3	CASTRLAGGNEQFF	TGTGCCAGCACCCGACTAGCGGGAGGCAATGAGCAGTTCTTC
few	TRBJ1-4	.	TRBV28	CASSSANRGATNEKLFF	TGTGCCAGCAGTTCAGCCAACCGGGGGGCAACTAATGAAAAACTGTTTTTT
medium-sized	TRBJ2-3	.	TRBV20-1	CSARAYGRGTDTQYF	TGCAGTGCTAGAGCATATGGCCGTGGCACAGATACGCAGTATTTT
.	TRBJ2-5	.	TRBV7-9	CASSSTQETQYF	TGTGCCAGCAGCTCAACTCAAGAGACCCAGTACTTC
few	TRBJ1-2	TRBD1	TRBV5-4	CASSLYRDRNYGYTF	TGTGCCAGCAGCTTATACCGGGACAGGAACTATGGCTACACCTTC
.	TRBJ1-1	.	TRBV19	CASSPNGGDYTEAFF	TGTGCCAGTAGTCCTAATGGAGGGGACTACACTGAAGCTTTCTTT
.	TRBJ2-1	TRBD2	TRBV5-6	CASSLRDYIYNEQFF	TGTGCCAGCAGCTTGCGGGACTACATCTACAATGAGCAGTTCTTC
few	TRBJ1-6	.	TRBV7-2	CASSSRDYQGSPLHF	TGTGCCAGCAGCTCCCGGGACTACCAAGGTTCACCCCTCCACTTT
few	TRBJ2-7	.	TRBV27	CASSPREIYEQYF	TGTGCCAGCAGTCCCCGAGAAATCTACGAGCAGTACTTC
few	TRBJ1-4	.	TRBV7-9	CASSPPSNEKLFF	TGTGCCAGCAGCCCTCCATCTAATGAAAAACTGTTTTTT
.	TRBJ2-2	TRBD2	TRBV7-9	CASSPSLAPGELFF	TGTGCCAGCAGCCCGTCACTAGCGCCCGGGGAGCTGTTTTTT
few	TRBJ2-7	.	TRBV7-9	CASSSHVLYEQYF	TGTGCCAGCAGCTCCCATGTCCTCTACGAGCAGTACTTC
many	TRBJ2-7	TRBD2	TRBV27	CASSLSRTSGREQYF	TGTGCCAGCAGTTTATCCCGGACTAGCGGGAGAGAGCAGTACTTC
.	TRBJ1-1	.	TRBV28	CASRLVSTEAFF	TGTGCCAGCAGACTTGTGAGCACTGAAGCTTTCTTT
.	TRBJ1-1	.	TRBV11-2	CASSFFGREAEAFF	TGTGCCAGCAGCTTTTTCGGCAGGGAGGCTGAAGCTTTCTTT
.	TRBJ2-1	TRBD1	TRBV10-3	CAISPTGADLNEQFF	TGTGCCATCAGTCCGACAGGGGCCGACCTCAATGAGCAGTTCTTC